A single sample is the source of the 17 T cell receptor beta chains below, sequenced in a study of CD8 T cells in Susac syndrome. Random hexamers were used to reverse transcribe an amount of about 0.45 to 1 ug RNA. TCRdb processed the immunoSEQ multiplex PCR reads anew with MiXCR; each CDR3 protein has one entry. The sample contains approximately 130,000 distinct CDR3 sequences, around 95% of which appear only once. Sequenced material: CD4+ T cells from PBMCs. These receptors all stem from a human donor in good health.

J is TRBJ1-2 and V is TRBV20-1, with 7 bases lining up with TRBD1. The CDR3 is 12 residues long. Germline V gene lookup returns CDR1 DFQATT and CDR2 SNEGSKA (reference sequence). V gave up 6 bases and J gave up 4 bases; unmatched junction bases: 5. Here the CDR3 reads CSAQGPSYGYTF. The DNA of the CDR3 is TGCAGTGCACAGGGGCCGAGCTATGGCTACACCTTC.

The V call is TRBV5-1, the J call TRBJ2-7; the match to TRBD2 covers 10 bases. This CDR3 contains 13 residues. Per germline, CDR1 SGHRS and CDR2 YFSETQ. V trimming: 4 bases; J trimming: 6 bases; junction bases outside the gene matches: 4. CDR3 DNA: TGCGCCAGCAGCCCGGGGACTAGCGTCGAGCAGTACTTC. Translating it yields CASSPGTSVEQYF.

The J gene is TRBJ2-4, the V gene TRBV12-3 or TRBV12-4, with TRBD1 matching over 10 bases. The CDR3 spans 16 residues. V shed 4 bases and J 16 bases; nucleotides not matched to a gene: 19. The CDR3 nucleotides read TGTGCCAGCAGTTCTGCCGGGACAGGGGATTCCGGGGCGCTCTACTTC. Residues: CASSSAGTGDSGALYF.

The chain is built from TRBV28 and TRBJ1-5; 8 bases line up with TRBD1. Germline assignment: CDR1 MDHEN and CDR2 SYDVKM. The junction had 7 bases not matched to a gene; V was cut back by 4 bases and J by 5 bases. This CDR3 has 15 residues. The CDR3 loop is CASSSPQGAHQPQHF. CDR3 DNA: TGTGCCAGCAGTTCCCCTCAGGGGGCGCATCAGCCCCAGCATTTT.

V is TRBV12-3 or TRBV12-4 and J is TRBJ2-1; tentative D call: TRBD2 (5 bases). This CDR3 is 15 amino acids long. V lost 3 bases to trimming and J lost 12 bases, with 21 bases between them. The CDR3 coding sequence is TGTGCCAGCAGTTTCTTAAGCGGTTCTCCTAAGGGGCAGTTCTTC. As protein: CASSFLSGSPKGQFF.

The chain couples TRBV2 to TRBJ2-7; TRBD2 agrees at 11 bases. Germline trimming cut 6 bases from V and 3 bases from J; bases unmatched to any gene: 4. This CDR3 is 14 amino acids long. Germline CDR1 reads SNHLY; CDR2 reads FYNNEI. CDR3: CASRETSGIYEQYF. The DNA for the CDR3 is TGTGCCAGCAGGGAGACTAGCGGGATCTACGAGCAGTACTTC.

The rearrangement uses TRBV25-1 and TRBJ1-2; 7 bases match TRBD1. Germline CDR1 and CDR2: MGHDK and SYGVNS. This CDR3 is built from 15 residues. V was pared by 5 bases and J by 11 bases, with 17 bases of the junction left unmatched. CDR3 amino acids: CASSTDRQGPKGYTF. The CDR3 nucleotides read TGTGCCAGCAGTACCGATAGACAGGGACCAAAGGGATACACCTTC.

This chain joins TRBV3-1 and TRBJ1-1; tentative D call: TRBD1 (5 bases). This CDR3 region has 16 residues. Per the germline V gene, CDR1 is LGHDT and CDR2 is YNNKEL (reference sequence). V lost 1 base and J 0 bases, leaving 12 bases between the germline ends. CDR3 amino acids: CASSQGRSRVNTEAFF. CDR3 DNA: TGTGCCAGCAGCCAAGGCCGGAGCAGGGTGAACACTGAAGCTTTCTTT.

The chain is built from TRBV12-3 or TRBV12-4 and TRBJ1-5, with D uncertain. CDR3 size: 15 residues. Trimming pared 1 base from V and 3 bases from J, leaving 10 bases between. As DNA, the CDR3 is TGTGCCAGCAGTTTAGGGGAGGGTACCAATCAGCCCCAGCATTTT. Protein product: CASSLGEGTNQPQHF.

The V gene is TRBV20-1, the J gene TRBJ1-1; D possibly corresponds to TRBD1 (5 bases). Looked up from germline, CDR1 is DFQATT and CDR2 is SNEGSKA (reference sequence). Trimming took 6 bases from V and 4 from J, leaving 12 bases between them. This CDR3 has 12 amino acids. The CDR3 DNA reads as TGCAGTGCCAGGCCAGGGCTCACTGAAGCTTTCTTT. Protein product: CSARPGLTEAFF.

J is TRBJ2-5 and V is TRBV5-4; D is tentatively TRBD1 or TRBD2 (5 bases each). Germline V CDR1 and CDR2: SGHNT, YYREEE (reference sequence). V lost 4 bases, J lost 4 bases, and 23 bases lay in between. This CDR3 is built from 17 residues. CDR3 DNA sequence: TGTGCCAGCAGCCCCCCAGCTGCTCGAGGGGCGGGAGAGACCCAGTACTTC. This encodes CASSPPAARGAGETQYF.

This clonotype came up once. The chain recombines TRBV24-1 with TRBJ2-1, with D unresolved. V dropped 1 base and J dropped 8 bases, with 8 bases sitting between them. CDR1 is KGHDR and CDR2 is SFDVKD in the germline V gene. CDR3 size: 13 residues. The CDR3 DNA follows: TGTGCCACCAGTGATTTCGGGCGTGATGAGCAGTTCTTC. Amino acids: CATSDFGRDEQFF.

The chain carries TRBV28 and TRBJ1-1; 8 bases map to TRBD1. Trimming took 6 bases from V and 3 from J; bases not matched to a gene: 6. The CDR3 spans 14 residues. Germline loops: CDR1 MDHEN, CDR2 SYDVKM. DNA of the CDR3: TGTGCCAGCAGACCCGGACAGGGAGACACTGAAGCTTTCTTT. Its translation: CASRPGQGDTEAFF.

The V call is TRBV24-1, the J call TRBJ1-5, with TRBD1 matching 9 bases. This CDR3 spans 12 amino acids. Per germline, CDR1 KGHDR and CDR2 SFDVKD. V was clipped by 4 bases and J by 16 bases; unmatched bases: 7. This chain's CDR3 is CATSERTGGQHF. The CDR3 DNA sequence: TGTGCCACCAGTGAACGAACAGGGGGCCAACATTTT.

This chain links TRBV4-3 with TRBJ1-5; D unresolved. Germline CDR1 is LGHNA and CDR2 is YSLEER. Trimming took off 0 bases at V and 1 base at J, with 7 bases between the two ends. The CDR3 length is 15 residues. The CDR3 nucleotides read TGCGCCAGCAGCCAAGACGGCCAAAGCAATCAGCCCCAGCATTTT. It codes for CASSQDGQSNQPQHF.

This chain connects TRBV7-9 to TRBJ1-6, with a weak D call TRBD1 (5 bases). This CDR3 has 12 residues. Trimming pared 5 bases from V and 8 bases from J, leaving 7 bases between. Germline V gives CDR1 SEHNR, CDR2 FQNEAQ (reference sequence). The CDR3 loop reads CASSQGDSPLHF. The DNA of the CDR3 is TGTGCCAGCAGCCAGGGTGATTCACCCCTCCACTTT.

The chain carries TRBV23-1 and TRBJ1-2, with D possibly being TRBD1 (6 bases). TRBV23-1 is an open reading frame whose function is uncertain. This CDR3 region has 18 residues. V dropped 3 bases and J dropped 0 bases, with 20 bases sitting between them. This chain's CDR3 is CASSQKNPNRVSNYGYTF. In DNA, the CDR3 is TGCGCCAGCAGTCAGAAAAACCCTAACAGGGTATCTAACTATGGCTACACCTTC.